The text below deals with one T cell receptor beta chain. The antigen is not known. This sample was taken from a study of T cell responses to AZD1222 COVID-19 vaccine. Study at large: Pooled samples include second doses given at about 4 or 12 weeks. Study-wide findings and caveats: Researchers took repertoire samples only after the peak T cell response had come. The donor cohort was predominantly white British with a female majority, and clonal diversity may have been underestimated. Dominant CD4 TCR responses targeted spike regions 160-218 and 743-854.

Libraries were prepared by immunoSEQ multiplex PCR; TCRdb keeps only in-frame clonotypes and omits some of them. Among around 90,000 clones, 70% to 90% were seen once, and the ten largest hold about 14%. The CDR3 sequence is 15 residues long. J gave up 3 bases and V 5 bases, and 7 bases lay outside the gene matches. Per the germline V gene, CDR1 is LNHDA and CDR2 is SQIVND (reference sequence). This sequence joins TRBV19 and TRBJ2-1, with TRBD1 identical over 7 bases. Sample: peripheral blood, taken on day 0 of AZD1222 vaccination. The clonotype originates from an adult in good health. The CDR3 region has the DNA TGTGCCAGTAGTCGACCGGGACAGAGCTACAATGAGCAGTTCTTC. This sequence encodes CASSRPGQSYNEQFF.